Presented here are 14 T cell receptor beta chains from one specimen sequenced in a study of vaccination effects on CD4 cells after COVID-19. In the ViraFEST assay, antigen-specific CD4+ clonotypes were identified by expansion after peptide-pool stimulation. Scientists isolated CD4+ T cells after a roughly 10-day culture period ended. These receptors' targets are unknown. TCRdb's copy holds only in-frame clones and misses some; the assay was immunoSEQ multiplex PCR. The sample holds roughly 20,000 clones; about 71% are singletons and the top ten take less than 20%. The sample here was CD4+ T cells from PBMCs cultured with HCoV-229E spike peptides, taken before COVID-19 vaccination. The receptors shown here come from a human donor who received a COVID-19 vaccine.

The V gene is TRBV19, the J gene TRBJ1-5, with TRBD1 matching 7 bases. The CDR3 contains 15 residues. The germline CDR1 and CDR2 sequences are LNHDA and SQIVND (reference sequence). Trimming cost V 10 bases and J 4 bases; bases outside gene matches: 13. CDR3 DNA sequence: TGTGCCACCCACTCCCCGGGGACAGCTAATCAGCCCCAGCATTTT. This codes for CATHSPGTANQPQHF. The whole variable domain, filled in from reference TRBV19 and TRBJ1-5, reads DGGITQSPKYLFRKEGQNVTLSCEQNLNHDAMYWYRQDPGQGLRLIYYSQIVNDFQKGDIAEGYSVSREKKESFPLTVTSAQKNPTAFYLCATHSPGTANQPQHFGDGTRLSIL.

The CDR3 here is CSAKGRVMNTEAFF. The DNA of the CDR3 is TGCAGCGCGAAGGGGAGGGTAATGAACACTGAAGCTTTCTTT. V and J are TRBV29-1 and TRBJ1-1, with D tentatively TRBD1 (5 bases). From germline, CDR1 is SQVTM and CDR2 ANQGSEA. The CDR3 covers 14 residues. Between the trimmed V and J ends, which lost 7 bases and 0 bases, there was a span of 15 bases.

This clone has only a few counts. The chain links TRBV7-2 to TRBJ1-1; 9 bases map to TRBD1. The germline gives CDR1 SGHTA, CDR2 FQGNSA. CDR3 size: 15 residues. The V gene end was trimmed by 5 bases and the J gene end by 4 bases; junction bases not matched to a gene: 8. The CDR3 DNA is TGTGCCAGCAGCCCAGTCGACAGGGGGGCCACTGAAGCTTTCTTT. The encoded protein is CASSPVDRGATEAFF.

The chain recombines TRBV5-6 with TRBJ1-4; the match to TRBD1 covers 7 bases. Trimming took 2 bases from V and 5 from J; bases not matched to a gene: 3. Germline V gene sequence: CDR1 SGHDT, CDR2 YYEEEE. CDR3 size: 14 residues. CDR3 sequence: CASSFGTANEKLFF. In nucleotides, the CDR3 is TGTGCCAGCAGCTTCGGGACAGCGAATGAAAAACTGTTTTTT.

The rearrangement joins TRBV12-3 or TRBV12-4 to TRBJ1-1, with 9 bases aligning to TRBD1. The length of the CDR3 is 13 residues. V was pared by 2 bases and J by 12 bases, with 7 bases of the junction left unmatched. The CDR3 region has the DNA TGTGCCAGCAGTTTATTTGGGACAGGGTTGTCTTTCTTT. Amino acid sequence: CASSLFGTGLSFF.

This sequence joins TRBV9 and TRBJ1-5, with D perhaps matching TRBD1 (6 bases). Germline loops: CDR1 SGDLS, CDR2 YYNGEE. CDR3 length: 15 amino acids. V was clipped by 0 bases and J by 0 bases, with 7 bases between them. The CDR3 here is CASSVGGLSNQPQHF. CDR3 in DNA: TGTGCCAGCAGCGTAGGGGGGCTTAGCAATCAGCCCCAGCATTTT.

The J gene is TRBJ1-1, the V gene TRBV27; D is unresolved. The germline V gene has CDR1 MNHEY and CDR2 SMNVEV (reference sequence). Trimming left V 7 bases short and J 6 bases short, with 15 bases between. This CDR3 has 13 residues. The CDR3 spells CASKRSGISEAFF. CDR3 in DNA: TGTGCCAGCAAGCGTTCGGGTATCTCTGAAGCTTTCTTT.

V is TRBV24-1 and J is TRBJ1-2; 10 bases are a match to TRBD1. The CDR3 sequence is 14 residues long. V shed 4 bases and J 6 bases; nucleotides not matched to a gene: 4. CDR1 is KGHDR, CDR2 SFDVKD, per germline. This chain's CDR3 is CATSDPGTGDGYTF. The DNA of the CDR3 is TGTGCCACCAGTGACCCCGGGACAGGGGATGGCTACACCTTC.

This clone turned up a few times. The gene calls are TRBV6-5 and TRBJ1-2; D remains ambiguous. CDR3 length equals 13 residues. Germline V gene sequence: CDR1 MNHEY, CDR2 SVGAGI. V gave up 7 bases and J gave up 6 bases, with 15 bases separating them. The CDR3 sequence is CASTKGIFDGYTF. CDR3 DNA: TGTGCCAGCACTAAGGGAATTTTCGATGGCTACACCTTC.

V usage is TRBV5-6 and J usage is TRBJ2-1, with D perhaps given as TRBD1 or TRBD2 (5 bases each). Trimming stripped 2 bases from V and 3 bases from J, with 21 bases between. Germline-derived CDR1 and CDR2 are SGHDT and YYEEEE. There are 18 residues in the CDR3. CDR3 coding DNA: TGTGCCAGCAGCTTAAGAGGGGCCGCTCCTTCGGGCTACAATGAGCAGTTCTTC. Translated, it gives CASSLRGAAPSGYNEQFF.

CDR3 coding DNA: TGTGCCACCAGCAGAGCAGGAGCGGGAGAGACCCAGTACTTC. As protein: CATSRAGAGETQYF. The V gene is TRBV15, the J gene TRBJ2-5; D perhaps matches TRBD2 (6 bases). Per the germline V gene, CDR1 is LNHNV and CDR2 is YYDKDF (reference sequence). The CDR3 is 14 amino acids. The V and J ends lost 1 base and 4 bases respectively, with 10 bases between them.

This rearrangement joins TRBV27 to TRBJ2-7; either TRBD1 or TRBD2 may fit D (5 bases each). The V gene's germline CDR1 is MNHEY and CDR2 SMNVEV (reference sequence). Trimming cost V 2 bases and J 2 bases, with 10 bases left between them. This CDR3 comprises 14 residues. The CDR3 loop reads CASSLRQGPYEQYF. DNA for the CDR3: TGTGCCAGCAGTTTACGGCAGGGACCCTACGAGCAGTACTTC.

This chain joins TRBV4-1 and TRBJ2-1, with D possibly TRBD1 on 5 matching bases. Germline V lookup: CDR1 MGHRA, CDR2 YSYEKL. This CDR3 comprises 16 residues. The V end lost 1 base, the J end lost 4 bases, and 14 bases lay between the germline ends. The CDR3 DNA sequence: TGCGCCAGCAGCCAAGTTGACATGGGGCTTTACAATGAGCAGTTCTTC. Encoded protein: CASSQVDMGLYNEQFF.

The V call is TRBV6-5, the J call TRBJ1-5, with 9 positions matching TRBD1. The CDR3 has 14 amino acids. V shed 5 bases and J 2 bases; nucleotides not matched to a gene: 1. Germline CDR1 is MNHEY and CDR2 is SVGAGI. CDR3 nucleotide sequence: TGTGCCAGCAGTCGACAGGGGGGCAATCAGCCCCAGCATTTT. Translated: CASSRQGGNQPQHF.